In this sample, the clone carrying this T cell receptor (beta chain) turned up once. Its antigen remains unidentified. TCRdb's table, derived via immunoSEQ multiplex PCR, lists solely in-frame clones and lacks some. The table has about 41,000 clones, around 68% seen once. The data originate from a study of vaccination effects on CD4 cells after COVID-19. Study information: Either the BNT162b2 or mRNA-1273 vaccine was given to participants in two doses.

Germline CDR1 and CDR2: SGHAT and FQNNGV. Trimming cost V 2 bases and J 4 bases; bases outside gene matches: 1. The length of the CDR3 is 15 residues. Viral peptide pools were used in the ViraFEST assay to expand antigen-specific CD4+ T cells, and sequencing came afterward. Isolation of CD4+ T cells took place after more than 9 days of culture. None of these healthy vaccinees had been infected with SARS-CoV-2 before vaccination. Material: CD4+ T cells from PBMCs cultured with HCoV-OC43 spike peptides, obtained before COVID-19 vaccination. The subset is: HCoV-OC43 spike overlapping peptide pool stimulation. The chain links TRBV11-2 to TRBJ2-2; 10 nucleotides line up with TRBD1. The clonotype was recovered from a human donor who received a COVID-19 vaccine. CDR3 bases: TGTGCCAGCAGCTTAAGGACAGGGGGCACCGGGGAGCTGTTTTTT. Translation: CASSLRTGGTGELFF. Full variable domain (remainder filled in from reference TRBV11-2 and TRBJ2-2): EAGVAQSPRYKIIEKRQSVAFWCNPISGHATLYWYQQILGQGPKLLIQFQNNGVVDDSQLPKDRFSAERLKGVDSTLKIQPAKLEDSAVYLCASSLRTGGTGELFFGEGSRLTVL.